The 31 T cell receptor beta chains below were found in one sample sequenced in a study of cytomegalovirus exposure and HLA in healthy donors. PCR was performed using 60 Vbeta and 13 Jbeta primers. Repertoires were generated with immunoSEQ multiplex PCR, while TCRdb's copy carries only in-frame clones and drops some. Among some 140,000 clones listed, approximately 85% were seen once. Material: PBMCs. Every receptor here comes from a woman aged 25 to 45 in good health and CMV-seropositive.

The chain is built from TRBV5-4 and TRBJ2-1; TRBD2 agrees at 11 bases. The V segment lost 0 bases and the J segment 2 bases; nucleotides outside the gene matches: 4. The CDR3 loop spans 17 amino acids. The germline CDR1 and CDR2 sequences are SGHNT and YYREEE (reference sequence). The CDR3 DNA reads TGTGCCAGCAGCTTGGGGCAGGGACTAGCGGCCTACAATGAGCAGTTCTTC. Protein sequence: CASSLGQGLAAYNEQFF. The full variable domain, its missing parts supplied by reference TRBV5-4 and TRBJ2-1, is ETGVTQSPTHLIKTRGQQVTLRCSSQSGHNTVSWYQQALGQGPQFIFQYYREEENGRGNFPPRFSGLQFPNYSSELNVNALELDDSALYLCASSLGQGLAAYNEQFFGPGTRLTVL.

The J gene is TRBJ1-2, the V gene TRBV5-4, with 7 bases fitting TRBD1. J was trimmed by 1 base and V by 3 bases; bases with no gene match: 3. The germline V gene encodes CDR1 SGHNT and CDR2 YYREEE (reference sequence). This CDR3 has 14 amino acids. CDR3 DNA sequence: TGTGCCAGCAGCTCGCAGGGGGGTAACTATGGCTACACCTTC. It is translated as CASSSQGGNYGYTF.

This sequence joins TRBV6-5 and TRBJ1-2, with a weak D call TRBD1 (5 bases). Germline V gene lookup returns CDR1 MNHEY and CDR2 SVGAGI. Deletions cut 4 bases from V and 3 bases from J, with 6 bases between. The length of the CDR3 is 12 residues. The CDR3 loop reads CASSWGDYGYTF. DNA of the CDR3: TGTGCCAGCAGTTGGGGGGACTATGGCTACACCTTC.

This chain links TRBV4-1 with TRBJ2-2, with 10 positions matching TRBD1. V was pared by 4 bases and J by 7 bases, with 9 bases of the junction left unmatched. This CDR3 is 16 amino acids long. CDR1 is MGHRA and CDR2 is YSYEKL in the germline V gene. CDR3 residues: CASSRLRQGANGELFF. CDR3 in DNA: TGCGCCAGCAGCCGTTTAAGACAGGGGGCGAACGGGGAGCTGTTTTTT.

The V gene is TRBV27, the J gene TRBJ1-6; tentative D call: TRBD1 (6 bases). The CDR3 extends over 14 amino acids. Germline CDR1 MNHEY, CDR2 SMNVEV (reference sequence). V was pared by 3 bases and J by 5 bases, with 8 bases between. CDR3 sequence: CASSFGQNNSPLHF. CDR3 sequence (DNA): TGTGCCAGCAGTTTTGGACAGAATAATTCACCCCTCCACTTT.

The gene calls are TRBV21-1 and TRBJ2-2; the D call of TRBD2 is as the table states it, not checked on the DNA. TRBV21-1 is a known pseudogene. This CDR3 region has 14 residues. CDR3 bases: TGTGTCCGACCCACGGGGGGGTGGGCCGGGGAGCTGTTTTTT. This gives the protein CVRPTGGWAGELFF.

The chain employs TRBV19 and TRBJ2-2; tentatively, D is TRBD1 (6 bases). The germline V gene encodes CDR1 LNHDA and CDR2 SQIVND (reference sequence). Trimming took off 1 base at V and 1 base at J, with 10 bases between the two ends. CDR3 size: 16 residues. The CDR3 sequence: CASSIGTGWNTGELFF. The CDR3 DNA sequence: TGTGCCAGTAGTATAGGAACAGGGTGGAACACCGGGGAGCTGTTTTTT.

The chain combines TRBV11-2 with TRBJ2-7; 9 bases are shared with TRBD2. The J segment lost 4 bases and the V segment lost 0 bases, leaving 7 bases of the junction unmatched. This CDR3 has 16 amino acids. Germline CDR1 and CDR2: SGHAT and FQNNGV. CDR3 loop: CASSLDPGLARYEQYF. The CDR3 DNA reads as TGTGCCAGCAGCTTAGACCCGGGACTAGCAAGGTACGAGCAGTACTTC.

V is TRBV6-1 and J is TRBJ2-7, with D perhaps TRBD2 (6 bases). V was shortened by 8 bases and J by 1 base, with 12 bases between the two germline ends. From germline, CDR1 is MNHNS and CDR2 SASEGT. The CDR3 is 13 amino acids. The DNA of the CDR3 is TGTGCCAGCGGGCGGGAAGTGTCCTACGAGCAGTACTTC. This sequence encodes CASGREVSYEQYF.

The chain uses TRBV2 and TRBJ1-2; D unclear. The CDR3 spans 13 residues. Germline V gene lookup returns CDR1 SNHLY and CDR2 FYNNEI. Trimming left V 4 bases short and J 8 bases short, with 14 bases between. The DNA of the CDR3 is TGTGCCAGCAGTGTAGGCAGAGGAGAAGGCTACACCTTC. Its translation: CASSVGRGEGYTF.

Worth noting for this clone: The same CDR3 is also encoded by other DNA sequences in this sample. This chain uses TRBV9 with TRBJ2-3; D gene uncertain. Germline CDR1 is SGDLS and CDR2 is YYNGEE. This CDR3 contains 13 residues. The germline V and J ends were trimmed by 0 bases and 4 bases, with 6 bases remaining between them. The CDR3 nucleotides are TGTGCCAGCAGCGTAGGTAGCCCAGATACGCAGTATTTT. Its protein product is CASSVGSPDTQYF.

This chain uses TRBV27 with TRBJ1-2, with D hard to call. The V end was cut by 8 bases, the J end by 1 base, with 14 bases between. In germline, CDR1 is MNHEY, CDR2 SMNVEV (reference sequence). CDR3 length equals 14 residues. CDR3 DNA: TGTGCCAGCCGAGAGACAAACGATAACTATGGCTACACCTTC. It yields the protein CASRETNDNYGYTF.

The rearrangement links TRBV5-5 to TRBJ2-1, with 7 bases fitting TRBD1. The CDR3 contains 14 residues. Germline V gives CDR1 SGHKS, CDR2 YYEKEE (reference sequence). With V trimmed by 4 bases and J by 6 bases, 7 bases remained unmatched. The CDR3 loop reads CASSPTGNRNEQFF. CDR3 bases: TGTGCCAGCAGCCCGACAGGGAATCGCAATGAGCAGTTCTTC.

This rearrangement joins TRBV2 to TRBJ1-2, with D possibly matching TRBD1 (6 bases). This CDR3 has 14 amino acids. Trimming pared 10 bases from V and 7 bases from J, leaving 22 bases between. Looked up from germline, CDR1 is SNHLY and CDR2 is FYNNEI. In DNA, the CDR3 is TGTGCCACCAAGGGGGTTGACAGCCCGCTTGGCTACACCTTC. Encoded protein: CATKGVDSPLGYTF.

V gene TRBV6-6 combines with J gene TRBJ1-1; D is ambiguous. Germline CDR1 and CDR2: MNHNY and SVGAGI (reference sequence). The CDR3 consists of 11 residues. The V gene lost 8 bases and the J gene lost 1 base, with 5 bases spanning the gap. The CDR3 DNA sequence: TGTGCCAGCCCGTGGAACACTGAAGCTTTCTTT. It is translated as CASPWNTEAFF.

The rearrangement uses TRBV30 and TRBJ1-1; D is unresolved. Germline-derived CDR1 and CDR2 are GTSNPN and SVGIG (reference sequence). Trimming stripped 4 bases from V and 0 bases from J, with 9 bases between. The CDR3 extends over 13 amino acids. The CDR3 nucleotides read TGTGCCTGGATGAGGCAGTTGAACACTGAAGCTTTCTTT. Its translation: CAWMRQLNTEAFF.

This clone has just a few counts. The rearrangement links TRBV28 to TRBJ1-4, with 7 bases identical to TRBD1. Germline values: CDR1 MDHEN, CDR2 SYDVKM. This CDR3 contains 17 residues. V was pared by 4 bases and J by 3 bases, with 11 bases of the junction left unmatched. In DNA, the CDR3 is TGTGCCAGCAGTTCAGTCCTCCAGGGGGAGGCTAATGAAAAACTGTTTTTT. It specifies CASSSVLQGEANEKLFF. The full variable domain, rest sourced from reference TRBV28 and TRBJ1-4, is DVKVTQSSRYLVKRTGEKVFLECVQDMDHENMFWYRQDPGLGLRLIYFSYDVKMKEKGDIPEGYSVSREKKERFSLILESASTNQTSMYLCASSSVLQGEANEKLFFGSGTQLSVL.

CDR3 sequence reads: CASSLGVDNSYEQYF. CDR3 nucleotides: TGTGCCAGCAGCTTAGGTGTGGACAACTCCTACGAGCAGTACTTC. The chain links TRBV13 to TRBJ2-7, with D perhaps matching TRBD1 (5 bases). The germline V and J ends were trimmed by 0 bases and 0 bases, with 9 bases remaining between them. This CDR3 region has 15 residues. CDR1 PRHDT and CDR2 FYEKMQ come from the germline V gene (reference sequence).

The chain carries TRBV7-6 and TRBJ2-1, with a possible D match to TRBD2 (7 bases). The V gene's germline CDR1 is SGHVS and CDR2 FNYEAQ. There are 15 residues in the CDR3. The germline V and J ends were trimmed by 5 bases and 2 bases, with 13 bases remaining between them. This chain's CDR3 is CASSPGGRAYNEQFF. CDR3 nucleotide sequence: TGTGCCAGCAGCCCGGGGGGCCGGGCCTACAATGAGCAGTTCTTC.

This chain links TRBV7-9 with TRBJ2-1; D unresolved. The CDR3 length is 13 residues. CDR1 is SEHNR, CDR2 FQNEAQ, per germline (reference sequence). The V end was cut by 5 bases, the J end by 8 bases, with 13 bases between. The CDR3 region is CASSRRGPHEQFF. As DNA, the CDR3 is TGTGCCAGCAGCCGTCGTGGCCCCCATGAGCAGTTCTTC.

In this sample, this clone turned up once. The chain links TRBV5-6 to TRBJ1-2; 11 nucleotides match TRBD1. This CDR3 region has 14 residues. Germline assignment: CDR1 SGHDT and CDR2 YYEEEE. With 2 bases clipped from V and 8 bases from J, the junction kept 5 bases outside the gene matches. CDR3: CASSFGTGGWGYTF. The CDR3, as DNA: TGTGCCAGCAGCTTCGGGACAGGGGGTTGGGGCTACACCTTC.

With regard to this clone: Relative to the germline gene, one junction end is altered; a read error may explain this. This CDR3 is CAGSGPERGNEKLFF. CDR3 in DNA: TGTGCCGGCAGTGGTCCAGAGCGGGGTAACGAAAAACTGTTTTTT. The V call is TRBV25-1, the J call TRBJ1-4; no firm D call. This CDR3 is 15 amino acids long. In germline, CDR1 is MGHDK, CDR2 SYGVNS.

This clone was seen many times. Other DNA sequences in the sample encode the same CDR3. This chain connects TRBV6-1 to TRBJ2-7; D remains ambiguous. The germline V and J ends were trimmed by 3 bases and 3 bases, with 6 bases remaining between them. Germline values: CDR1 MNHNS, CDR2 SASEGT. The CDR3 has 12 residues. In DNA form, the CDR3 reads TGTGCCAGCAGTGAGTCCAGCTACGAGCAGTACTTC. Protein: CASSESSYEQYF.

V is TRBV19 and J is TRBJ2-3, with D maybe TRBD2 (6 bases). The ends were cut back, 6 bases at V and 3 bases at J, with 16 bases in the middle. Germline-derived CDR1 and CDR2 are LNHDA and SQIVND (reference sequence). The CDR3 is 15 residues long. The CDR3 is CASRAVSGVTDTQYF. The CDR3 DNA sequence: TGTGCCAGTAGGGCCGTTAGCGGAGTAACAGATACGCAGTATTTT.

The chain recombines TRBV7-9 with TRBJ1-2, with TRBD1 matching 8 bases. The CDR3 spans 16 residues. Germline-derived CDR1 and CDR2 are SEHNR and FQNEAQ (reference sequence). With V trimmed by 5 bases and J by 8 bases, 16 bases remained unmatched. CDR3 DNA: TGTGCCAGCAGCCCCTGGACAGGGCGCAACGAAAGAGGCTACACCTTC. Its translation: CASSPWTGRNERGYTF.

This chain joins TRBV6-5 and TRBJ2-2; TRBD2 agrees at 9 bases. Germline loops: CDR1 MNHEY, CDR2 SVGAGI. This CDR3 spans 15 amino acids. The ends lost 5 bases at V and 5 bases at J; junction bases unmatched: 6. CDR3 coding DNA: TGTGCCAGCAGTCCGGGACTAGCTGCAACCGGGGAGCTGTTTTTT. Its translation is CASSPGLAATGELFF.

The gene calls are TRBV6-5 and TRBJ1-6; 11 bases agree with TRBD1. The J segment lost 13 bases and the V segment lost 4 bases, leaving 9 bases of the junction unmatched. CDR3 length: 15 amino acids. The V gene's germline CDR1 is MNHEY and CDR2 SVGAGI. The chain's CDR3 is CASSSGGDRGTPLHF. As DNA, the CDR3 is TGTGCCAGCAGTTCAGGGGGGGACAGGGGGACCCCCCTCCACTTT.

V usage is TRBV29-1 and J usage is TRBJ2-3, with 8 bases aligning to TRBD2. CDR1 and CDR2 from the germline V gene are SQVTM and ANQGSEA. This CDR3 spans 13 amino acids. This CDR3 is CIFLAGTTDTQYF. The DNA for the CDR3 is TGCATCTTCCTAGCGGGCACAACAGATACGCAGTATTTT.

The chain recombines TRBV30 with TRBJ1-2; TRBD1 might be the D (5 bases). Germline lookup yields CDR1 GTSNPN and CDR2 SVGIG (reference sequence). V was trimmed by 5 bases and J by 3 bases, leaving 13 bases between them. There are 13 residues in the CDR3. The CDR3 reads CAWVRGGDYGYTF. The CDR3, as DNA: TGTGCCTGGGTTCGGGGGGGGGACTATGGCTACACCTTC.

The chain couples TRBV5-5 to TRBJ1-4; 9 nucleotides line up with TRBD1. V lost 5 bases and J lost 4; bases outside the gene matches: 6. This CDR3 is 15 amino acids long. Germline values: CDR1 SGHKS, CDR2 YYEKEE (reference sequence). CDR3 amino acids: CASRATGGFNEKLFF. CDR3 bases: TGTGCCAGCAGAGCTACAGGGGGCTTTAATGAAAAACTGTTTTTT.

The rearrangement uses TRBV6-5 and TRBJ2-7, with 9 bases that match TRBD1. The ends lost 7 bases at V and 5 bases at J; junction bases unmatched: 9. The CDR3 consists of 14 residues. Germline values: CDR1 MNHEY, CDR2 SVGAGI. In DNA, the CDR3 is TGTGCCAGCATCAGTGGGACAGGGAGCGACGAGCAGTACTTC. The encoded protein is CASISGTGSDEQYF.